The clone carrying this T cell receptor beta chain was detected ten times or more. Antigen specificity is unknown. The time point was: patch test 2, 6 weeks after DPC sensitization. Stated treatment: therapeutic diphenylcyclopropenone sensitization with weekly scalp DPC. MiXCR, run by TCRdb on the RACE reads, gives a single entry per CDR3 protein. This sample has more than 110,000 distinct CDR3 sequences, with 10% to 15% found just once. There are 16 residues in the CDR3. Germline CDR1 KGHSH, CDR2 LQKENI. Trimming cost V 3 bases and J 1 base, with 13 bases left between them. The data originate from a study of human T cells and chemical hapten exposure. Findings and limits, study-wide: DPC sensitization left the count of TCRs above 1 in 1000 unchanged.

This sequence joins TRBV18 and TRBJ1-5; perhaps TRBD1 as D (5 bases). The specimen comprised whole blood, sampled in connection with sensitization to the hapten diphenylcyclopropenone (DPC). The TCR was taken from a woman aged 45-60 years with alopecia areata. Some clones in this sample may be carry-over from other donors' samples. The CDR3 DNA sequence: TGTGCCAGCTCACCCCCCGGAAGGGGCAGCAATCAGCCCCAGCATTTT. Protein product: CASSPPGRGSNQPQHF.